Below are 24 T cell receptor beta chains sequenced from a single sample in a study of blood T cell repertoires in COVID-19. Only in-frame clones appear in the TCRdb table, and some are missing; sequencing was by immunoSEQ multiplex PCR. The table has about 89,000 clones, less than 80% seen once. Sequencing input: peripheral blood. The receptor source for this set is a woman older than 75 with acute or convalescent COVID-19.

The chain joins TRBV4-2 to TRBJ2-3, with TRBD2 matching 13 bases. The J segment lost 7 bases and the V segment lost 3 bases, leaving 4 bases of the junction unmatched. CDR1 and CDR2 (germline): LGHNA, YNFKEQ. This CDR3 region has 15 residues. In nucleotides, the CDR3 is TGTGCCAGCAGCCAGGGACTAGCGGGGTCGAATACGCAGTATTTT. Its protein is CASSQGLAGSNTQYF.

This rearrangement joins TRBV10-3 to TRBJ1-1, with 9 bases aligning to TRBD1. The ends lost 8 bases at V and 5 bases at J; junction bases unmatched: 12. This CDR3 contains 15 residues. The V gene's germline CDR1 is ENHRY and CDR2 SYGVKD. The CDR3 DNA reads as TGTGCCATCGGGACCCACAGGGGGCGAGGTACTGAAGCTTTCTTT. Encoded protein: CAIGTHRGRGTEAFF.

CDR3 region: CASSIVGGQKIHGYTF. CDR3 in DNA: TGTGCCAGTAGTATCGTCGGGGGACAGAAAATCCATGGCTACACCTTC. The chain couples TRBV19 to TRBJ1-2; TRBD1 matches 7 bases. Germline CDR1 and CDR2: LNHDA and SQIVND (reference sequence). V dropped 3 bases and J dropped 6; count of bases not matched to a gene: 13. The CDR3 loop spans 16 amino acids.

This clone was seen just once. V and J are TRBV19 and TRBJ2-5; D is possibly TRBD1 (6 bases). Germline CDR1 reads LNHDA; CDR2 reads SQIVND (reference sequence). This CDR3 contains 13 residues. Trimming cost V 5 bases and J 5 bases, with 12 bases left between them. CDR3 in amino acids: CASSSRTAETQYF. The CDR3 region has the DNA TGTGCCAGTAGTTCCCGGACAGCCGAGACCCAGTACTTC. The whole variable domain, remainder taken from reference TRBV19 and TRBJ2-5, is DGGITQSPKYLFRKEGQNVTLSCEQNLNHDAMYWYRQDPGQGLRLIYYSQIVNDFQKGDIAEGYSVSREKKESFPLTVTSAQKNPTAFYLCASSSRTAETQYFGPGTRLLVL.

The chain links TRBV5-5 to TRBJ2-3, with D possibly being TRBD2 (6 bases). This CDR3 spans 16 amino acids. V lost 4 bases to trimming and J lost 3 bases, with 18 bases between them. The germline V gene encodes CDR1 SGHKS and CDR2 YYEKEE (reference sequence). CDR3 region: CASSRGAGGGTDTQYF. In nucleotides, the CDR3 is TGTGCCAGCAGCAGGGGAGCGGGTGGTGGGACAGATACGCAGTATTTT.

V gene TRBV6-5 combines with J gene TRBJ1-1, with 7 bases aligning to TRBD1. Germline V gene sequence: CDR1 MNHEY, CDR2 SVGAGI. The CDR3 covers 14 residues. Trimming at V came to 4 bases and at J to 7 bases, leaving 9 bases not matched to a gene. The DNA of the CDR3 is TGTGCCAGCAGTTCGAGACAGGGAACTGTTGAAGCTTTCTTT. Translating it yields CASSSRQGTVEAFF.

This chain uses TRBV18 with TRBJ1-2; 10 positions agree with TRBD1. Unmatched junction bases numbered 5, after V lost 3 bases and J lost 10 bases. CDR3 length: 13 amino acids. Per the germline V gene, CDR1 is KGHSH and CDR2 is LQKENI. The CDR3 reads CASSPKTGGSYTF. The CDR3 nucleotides are TGTGCCAGCTCACCTAAGACAGGGGGCTCCTACACCTTC. Based on the CDR3 plus reference TRBV18 and TRBJ1-2, the full variable domain is NAGVMQNPRHLVRRRGQEARLRCSPMKGHSHVYWYRQLPEEGLKFMVYLQKENIIDESGMPKERFSAEFPKEGPSILRIQQVVRGDSAAYFCASSPKTGGSYTFGSGTRLTVV.

The genes are TRBV27 and TRBJ1-4, with a weak D call TRBD1 (6 bases). This CDR3 is 14 amino acids long. From germline, CDR1 is MNHEY and CDR2 SMNVEV (reference sequence). Deletions cut 8 bases from V and 4 bases from J, with 14 bases between. CDR3 coding DNA: TGTGCCAGCCGGGTTGGACAGAATAATGAAAAACTGTTTTTT. It specifies CASRVGQNNEKLFF.

The V and J genes are TRBV7-2 and TRBJ2-2; no definite D call. From germline, CDR1 is SGHTA and CDR2 FQGNSA. The CDR3 sequence is 14 residues long. V lost 5 bases and J lost 4, with 11 bases in between. CDR3 region: CASSPKPLTGELFF. The CDR3 DNA sequence: TGTGCCAGCAGCCCCAAGCCGCTCACCGGGGAGCTGTTTTTT.

This chain uses TRBV5-1 with TRBJ2-7, with TRBD1 matching over 7 bases. The trim removed 0 bases at V and 4 bases at J, leaving 7 bases unmatched. The germline V gene encodes CDR1 SGHRS and CDR2 YFSETQ. The CDR3 is made up of 15 amino acids. CDR3 bases: TGCGCCAGCAGCTTGGGAGGACAGGCAGGTTACGAGCAGTACTTC. Amino acids: CASSLGGQAGYEQYF.

This clone has a single count. V usage is TRBV27 and J usage is TRBJ1-1; no firm D call. The germline V and J ends were trimmed by 2 bases and 3 bases, with 7 bases remaining between them. CDR3 length equals 13 residues. The germline CDR1 and CDR2 sequences are MNHEY and SMNVEV (reference sequence). In DNA form, the CDR3 reads TGTGCCAGCAGTTTAGCCCCAGACACTGAAGCTTTCTTT. It translates to CASSLAPDTEAFF.

About this clone itself: Other nucleotide sequences from this sample produce the same CDR3. The V and J genes are TRBV5-1 and TRBJ2-3, with TRBD1 matching over 9 bases. Looked up from germline, CDR1 is SGHRS and CDR2 is YFSETQ. The length of the CDR3 is 15 residues. V lost 4 bases to trimming and J lost 0 bases; unmatched junction nucleotides: 3. The CDR3 region has the DNA TGCGCCAGCAGCATAGGACAGGGGAGCACAGATACGCAGTATTTT. This sequence encodes CASSIGQGSTDTQYF.

V and J are TRBV11-1 and TRBJ2-6; D remains ambiguous. CDR3 length: 15 amino acids. V was clipped by 5 bases and J by 4 bases, with 12 bases between them. Germline V CDR1 and CDR2: SGHAT, FQDESV (reference sequence). CDR3 nucleotide sequence: TGTGCCAGCAGCCCCCGATATGGCGGGGCCAACGTCCTGACTTTC. It is translated as CASSPRYGGANVLTF.

V usage is TRBV5-1 and J usage is TRBJ1-4; D call uncertain. V was trimmed by 2 bases and J by 2 bases, leaving 10 bases between them. CDR1 SGHRS and CDR2 YFSETQ come from the germline V gene. The CDR3 runs 15 residues. CDR3 sequence reads: CASSFLSRTNEKLFF. For the CDR3, the DNA is TGCGCCAGCAGCTTCTTATCTCGGACTAATGAAAAACTGTTTTTT.

The chain links TRBV27 to TRBJ1-2; TRBD1 aligns across 9 bases. Germline assignment: CDR1 MNHEY and CDR2 SMNVEV (reference sequence). This CDR3 spans 15 amino acids. Trimming took 5 bases from V and 8 from J; bases not matched to a gene: 12. CDR3 region: CASSHPWDRVSGYTF. CDR3 coding DNA: TGTGCCAGCAGTCATCCTTGGGACAGGGTGTCAGGCTACACCTTC.

The chain joins TRBV11-2 to TRBJ1-1, with TRBD1 identical over 8 bases. The CDR3 has 17 amino acids. The V gene end was trimmed by 3 bases and the J gene end by 2 bases; junction bases not matched to a gene: 11. Germline V gene sequence: CDR1 SGHAT, CDR2 FQNNGV. The CDR3 spells CASSFRGPTKPNTEAFF. CDR3 in DNA: TGTGCCAGCAGCTTCAGGGGGCCTACAAAGCCCAACACTGAAGCTTTCTTT.

The chain employs TRBV19 and TRBJ2-3; possibly TRBD2 for D (6 bases). CDR1 and CDR2 (germline): LNHDA, SQIVND (reference sequence). The CDR3 spans 14 residues. V lost 3 bases, J lost 4 bases, and 11 bases lay in between. In DNA, the CDR3 is TGTGCCAGTAGTATTCGGGACTCGTCAGATACGCAGTATTTT. Amino acids: CASSIRDSSDTQYF.

This chain uses TRBV18 with TRBJ1-5; 7 bases line up with TRBD1. Germline CDR1 reads KGHSH; CDR2 reads LQKENI. V was clipped by 3 bases and J by 4 bases; unmatched bases: 3. The CDR3 extends over 14 amino acids. The CDR3 sequence: CASSPTRGNQPQHF. The CDR3 DNA sequence: TGTGCCAGCTCACCTACCAGGGGGAATCAGCCCCAGCATTTT.

The gene calls are TRBV13 and TRBJ1-1; possibly TRBD1 for D (6 bases). The CDR3 is 14 residues long. Germline V gene lookup returns CDR1 PRHDT and CDR2 FYEKMQ (reference sequence). V lost 5 bases to trimming and J lost 1 base, with 11 bases between them. The CDR3 DNA sequence: TGTGCCAGCAGCCTTCGGGGGGCGAACACTGAAGCTTTCTTT. This gives the protein CASSLRGANTEAFF.

The V call is TRBV3-1 (or the pseudogene TRBV3-2), the J call TRBJ2-3; D unclear. Per germline, CDR1 LGHDT and CDR2 YNNKEL (reference sequence). V was cut by 4 bases and J by 8 bases, with 16 bases left in between. The CDR3 totals 14 residues. CDR3 protein: CASSLGQTNPTQYF. DNA for the CDR3: TGTGCCAGCAGCCTTGGGCAGACCAACCCTACGCAGTATTTT.

The chain couples TRBV19 to TRBJ1-5; D gene unclear. Per the germline V gene, CDR1 is LNHDA and CDR2 is SQIVND (reference sequence). The V end lost 8 bases, the J end lost 2 bases, and 13 bases lay between the germline ends. The CDR3 consists of 14 residues. The CDR3 sequence: CASASGSGNQPQHF. The CDR3 region has the DNA TGTGCCAGTGCCTCAGGATCGGGCAATCAGCCCCAGCATTTT.

The V call is TRBV4-2, the J call TRBJ2-6, with D maybe TRBD1 (6 bases). The V end lost 3 bases, the J end lost 4 bases, and 13 bases lay between the germline ends. Germline-derived CDR1 and CDR2 are LGHNA and YNFKEQ. The CDR3 sequence is 16 residues long. In DNA, the CDR3 is TGTGCCAGCAGCCACAGTTGGGGGCCCGGGGCCAACGTCCTGACTTTC. This gives the protein CASSHSWGPGANVLTF.

This clone was detected only a few times. J is TRBJ1-4 and V is TRBV6-5; D possibly corresponds to TRBD1 (6 bases). V was shortened by 7 bases and J by 2 bases, with 11 bases between the two germline ends. CDR3 size: 14 residues. Germline V CDR1 and CDR2: MNHEY, SVGAGI. The CDR3 region has the DNA TGTGCCAGCATATACGGACAGACTAATGAAAAACTGTTTTTT. Translating gives CASIYGQTNEKLFF.

The genes are TRBV18 and TRBJ2-2; D might be TRBD1 (6 bases). Between the trimmed V and J ends, which lost 3 bases and 0 bases, there was a span of 14 bases. CDR1 and CDR2 from the germline V gene are KGHSH and LQKENI. The CDR3 is 17 residues long. The CDR3 spells CASSPRQATTNTGELFF. The DNA for the CDR3 is TGTGCCAGCTCACCTCGACAGGCCACAACGAACACCGGGGAGCTGTTTTTT.